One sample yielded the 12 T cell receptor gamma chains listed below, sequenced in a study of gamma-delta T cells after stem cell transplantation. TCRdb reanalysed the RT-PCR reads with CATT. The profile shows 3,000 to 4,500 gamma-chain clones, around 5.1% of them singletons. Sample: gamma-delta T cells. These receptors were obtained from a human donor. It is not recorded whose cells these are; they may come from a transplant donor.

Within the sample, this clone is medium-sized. The CDR3 here is CATWPRGKKLF. For the CDR3, the DNA is TGTGCCACCTGGCCCCGGGGGAAGAAACTCTTT. The J gene is TRGJ1 or TRGJ2, the V gene TRGV8. Germline CDR1 and CDR2: VENAVY and YDSYNSRV. With V trimmed by 6 bases and J by 10 bases, 9 bases remained unmatched. The CDR3 loop spans 11 amino acids.

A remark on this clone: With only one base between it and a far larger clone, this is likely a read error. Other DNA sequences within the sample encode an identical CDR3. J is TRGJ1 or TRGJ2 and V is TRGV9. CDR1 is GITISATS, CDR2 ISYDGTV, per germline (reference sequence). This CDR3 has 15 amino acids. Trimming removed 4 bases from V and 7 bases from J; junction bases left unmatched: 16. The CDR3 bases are TGTGCCTTGTGGGACTCTCCGGGGGGTTACTATAAGAAACTCTTT. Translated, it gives CALWDSPGGYYKKLF.

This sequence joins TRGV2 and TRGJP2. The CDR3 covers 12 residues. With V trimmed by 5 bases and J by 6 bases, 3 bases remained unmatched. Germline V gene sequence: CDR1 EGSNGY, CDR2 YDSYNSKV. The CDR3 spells CATWGRDWIKTF. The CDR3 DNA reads TGTGCCACCTGGGGCCGTGATTGGATCAAGACGTTT.

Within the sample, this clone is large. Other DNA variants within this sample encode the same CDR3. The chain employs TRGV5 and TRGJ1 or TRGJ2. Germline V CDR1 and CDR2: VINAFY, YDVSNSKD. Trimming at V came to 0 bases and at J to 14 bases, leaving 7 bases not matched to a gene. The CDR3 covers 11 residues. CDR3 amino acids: CATWDRPEELF. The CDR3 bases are TGTGCCACCTGGGACAGGCCGGAGGAACTCTTT.

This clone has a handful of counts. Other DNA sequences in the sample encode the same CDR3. The CDR3 protein is CATWDGPSSDWIKTF. The CDR3 DNA reads as TGTGCCACCTGGGACGGACCTAGTAGTGATTGGATCAAGACGTTT. The rearrangement links TRGV2 to TRGJP2. This CDR3 comprises 15 residues. J gave up 1 base and V 1 base, and 3 bases lay outside the gene matches. Germline V CDR1 and CDR2: EGSNGY, YDSYNSKV.

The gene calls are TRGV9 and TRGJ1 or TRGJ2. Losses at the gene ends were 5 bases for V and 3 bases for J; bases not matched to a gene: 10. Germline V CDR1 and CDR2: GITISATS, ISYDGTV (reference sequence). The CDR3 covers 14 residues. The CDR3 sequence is CALWVHGVYYKKLF. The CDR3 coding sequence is TGTGCCTTGTGGGTGCATGGGGTTTATTATAAGAAACTCTTT.

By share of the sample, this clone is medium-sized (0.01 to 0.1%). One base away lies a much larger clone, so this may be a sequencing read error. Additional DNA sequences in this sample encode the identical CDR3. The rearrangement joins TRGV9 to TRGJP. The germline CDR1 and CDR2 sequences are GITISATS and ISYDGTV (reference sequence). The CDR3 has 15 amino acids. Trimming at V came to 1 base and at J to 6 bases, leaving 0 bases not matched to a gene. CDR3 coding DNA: TGTGCCTTGTGGGAGGTAGAGTTGGGCAAAAAAATCAAGGTATTT. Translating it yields CALWEVELGKKIKVF.

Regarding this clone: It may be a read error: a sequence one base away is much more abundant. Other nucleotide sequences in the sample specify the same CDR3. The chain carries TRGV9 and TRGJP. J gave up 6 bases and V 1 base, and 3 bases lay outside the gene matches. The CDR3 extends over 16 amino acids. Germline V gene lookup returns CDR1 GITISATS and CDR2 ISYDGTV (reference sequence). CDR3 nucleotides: TGTGCCTTGTGGGAGGTCAGAGAGTTGGGCAAAAAAATCAAGGTATTT. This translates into CALWEVRELGKKIKVF.

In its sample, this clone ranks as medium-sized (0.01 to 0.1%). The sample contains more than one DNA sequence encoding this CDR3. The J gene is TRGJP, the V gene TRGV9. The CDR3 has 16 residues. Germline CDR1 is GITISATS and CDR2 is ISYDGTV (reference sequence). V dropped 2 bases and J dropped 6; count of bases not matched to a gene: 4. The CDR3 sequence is CALWEAGELGKKIKVF. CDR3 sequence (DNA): TGTGCCTTGTGGGAGGCGGGAGAGTTGGGCAAAAAAATCAAGGTATTT.

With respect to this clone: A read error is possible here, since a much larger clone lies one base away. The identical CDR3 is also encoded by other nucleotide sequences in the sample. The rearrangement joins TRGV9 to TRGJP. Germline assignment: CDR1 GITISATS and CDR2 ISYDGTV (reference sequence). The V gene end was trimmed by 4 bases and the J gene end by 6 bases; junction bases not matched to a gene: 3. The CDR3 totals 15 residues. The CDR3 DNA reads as TGTGCCTTGTGGGAAGCAGAGTTGGGCAAAAAAATCAAGGTATTT. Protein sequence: CALWEAELGKKIKVF.

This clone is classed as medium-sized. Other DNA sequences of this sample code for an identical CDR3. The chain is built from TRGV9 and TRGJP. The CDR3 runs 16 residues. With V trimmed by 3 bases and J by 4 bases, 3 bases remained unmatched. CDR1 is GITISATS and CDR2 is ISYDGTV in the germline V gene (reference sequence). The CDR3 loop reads CALWERQELGKKIKVF. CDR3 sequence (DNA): TGTGCCTTGTGGGAGAGACAAGAGTTGGGCAAAAAAATCAAGGTATTT.

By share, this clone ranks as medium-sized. CDR3 in DNA: TGTGCCACCTGGGAGGGTTATTATAAGAAACTCTTT. This gives the protein CATWEGYYKKLF. V and J are TRGV4 and TRGJ1 or TRGJ2. This CDR3 is built from 12 residues. Germline CDR1 EGSTGY, CDR2 YDSYTSSV. With V trimmed by 4 bases and J by 3 bases, 3 bases remained unmatched.